Following are 24 T cell receptor beta chains from one sample sequenced in a study of response to subunit inactivated influenza vaccine. TCRdb re-analysed the RT-PCR reads in MiXCR, keeping a single row per CDR3 protein. The repertoire holds about 570,000 distinct CDR3 sequences, with approximately 10% as singletons. These same records also appear under a second study, on T cells expressing NK-cell markers. That work adds: The authors made TCR beta cDNA libraries by 5'RACE template switching. This switching added a universal primer site and UMIs.

The source material was PBMCs from blood, sampled on the day of vaccination. Receptors originate from a man in his fifties who received an inactivated influenza vaccine.

This clonotype was picked up many times. This chain connects TRBV7-3 to TRBJ2-2, with D maybe TRBD1 (6 bases). CDR1 is SGHTA, CDR2 FQGTGA, per germline. The CDR3 length is 14 residues. V lost 6 bases and J lost 2, with 10 bases in between. For the CDR3, the DNA is TGTGCCAGCAGTTACAGGGTTAACACCGGGGAGCTGTTTTTT. Translated: CASSYRVNTGELFF.

This clonotype was detected only a few times. This chain uses TRBV14 with TRBJ2-1; 7 nucleotides agree with TRBD2. The J segment lost 9 bases and the V segment lost 4 bases, leaving 6 bases of the junction unmatched. Germline V gene lookup returns CDR1 SGHDN and CDR2 FVKESK. This CDR3 spans 13 amino acids. The CDR3 is CASSRLARGEQFF. DNA for the CDR3: TGTGCCAGCAGCCGACTAGCACGGGGTGAGCAGTTCTTC.

This clonotype was observed a few times. J is TRBJ1-4 and V is TRBV7-2, with D possibly matching TRBD1 (5 bases). Germline V gives CDR1 SGHTA, CDR2 FQGNSA. There are 14 residues in the CDR3. Deletions cut 5 bases from V and 8 bases from J, with 15 bases between. CDR3 bases: TGTGCCAGCAGCGTGGGACCCCGCAAGGAAAAACTGTTTTTT. The encoded protein is CASSVGPRKEKLFF.

This clonotype has only a few counts. The chain carries TRBV23-1 and TRBJ2-7; no reliable D call. TRBV23-1 has ORF status, its function being uncertain. With 0 bases removed from V and 9 bases from J, the gap between germline ends came to 12 bases. The CDR3 sequence is 13 residues long. The CDR3 sequence: CASSQSYPRAQYF. The CDR3 bases are TGCGCCAGCAGTCAATCGTACCCCAGAGCGCAGTACTTC.

There are a few counts of this clonotype. The rearrangement joins TRBV2 to TRBJ2-5; TRBD2 agrees at 12 bases. This CDR3 is built from 13 residues. V was pared by 9 bases and J by 4 bases, with 3 bases of the junction left unmatched. CDR1 and CDR2 (germline): SNHLY, FYNNEI. This CDR3 reads CARRTSGIETQYF. The CDR3 DNA is TGTGCCAGGAGGACTAGCGGGATAGAGACCCAGTACTTC.

About this clonotype: A much larger clonotype is one base distant, so this may be a read error. This chain joins TRBV5-1 and TRBJ2-1, with D perhaps matching TRBD2 (6 bases). This CDR3 contains 14 residues. The germline V gene has CDR1 SGHRS and CDR2 YFSETQ. The CDR3 region is CTSSLEGDVREQFF. The CDR3 DNA sequence: TGCACCAGCAGCTTGGAGGGTGACGTACGTGAGCAGTTCTTC. The full variable domain, rest sourced from reference TRBV5-1 and TRBJ2-1, is KAGVTQTPRYLIKTRGQQVTLSCSPISGHRSVSWYQQTPGQGLQFLFEYFSETQRNKGNFPGRFSGRQFSNSRSEMNVSTLELGDSALYLCTSSLEGDVREQFFGPGTRLTVL.

V usage is TRBV19 and J usage is TRBJ2-3; 10 bases fit TRBD1. Germline V CDR1 and CDR2: LNHDA, SQIVND (reference sequence). The CDR3 sequence is 17 residues long. V dropped 4 bases and J dropped 1; count of bases not matched to a gene: 8. The CDR3 region has the DNA TGTGCCAGTAGTAAACCGGGACAGGGGAAACGCACAGATACGCAGTATTTT. Translating it yields CASSKPGQGKRTDTQYF.

V and J are TRBV5-1 and TRBJ2-5; TRBD2 agrees at 9 bases. The germline V gene has CDR1 SGHRS and CDR2 YFSETQ. Losses at the gene ends were 0 bases for V and 0 bases for J; bases not matched to a gene: 3. The CDR3 has 16 residues. The CDR3 loop reads CASSLALAGYQETQYF. CDR3 DNA: TGCGCCAGCAGCTTGGCCCTAGCGGGGTACCAAGAGACCCAGTACTTC. The whole variable domain, filled in from reference TRBV5-1 and TRBJ2-5, reads KAGVTQTPRYLIKTRGQQVTLSCSPISGHRSVSWYQQTPGQGLQFLFEYFSETQRNKGNFPGRFSGRQFSNSRSEMNVSTLELGDSALYLCASSLALAGYQETQYFGPGTRLLVL.

This clonotype was seen a few times. The chain couples TRBV28 to TRBJ2-7, with D possibly TRBD2 on 5 matching bases. Germline CDR1 MDHEN, CDR2 SYDVKM. Trimming took off 3 bases at V and 3 bases at J, with 18 bases between the two ends. The CDR3 is 16 amino acids. The CDR3 DNA reads TGTGCCAGCAGTTTTTTGGGTCGGGAAATGATCTACGAGCAGTACTTC. Its protein is CASSFLGREMIYEQYF.

This CDR3 is CASSVNRGQDGYTF. The CDR3, as DNA: TGTGCCAGCAGCGTAAACAGGGGGCAGGATGGCTACACCTTC. This chain joins TRBV9 and TRBJ1-2; TRBD1 matches 9 bases. Unmatched junction bases numbered 4, after V lost 1 base and J lost 6 bases. This CDR3 is built from 14 residues. The germline gives CDR1 SGDLS, CDR2 YYNGEE.

This clonotype was picked up many times. V and J are TRBV2 and TRBJ2-1; weak D call: TRBD2 (6 bases). Per the germline V gene, CDR1 is SNHLY and CDR2 is FYNNEI. Trimming removed 6 bases at V and 0 bases at J, with 12 bases between. CDR3 length: 15 residues. The CDR3 loop reads CASRVAESSYNEQFF. The DNA of the CDR3 is TGTGCCAGCAGAGTAGCGGAGAGCTCCTACAATGAGCAGTTCTTC.

This clonotype was counted only a few times. The rearrangement uses TRBV7-2 and TRBJ2-2; D gene uncertain. The CDR3 extends over 17 amino acids. The V end lost 1 base, the J end lost 1 base, and 13 bases lay between the germline ends. Germline V lookup: CDR1 SGHTA, CDR2 FQGNSA. CDR3 in DNA: TGTGCCAGCAGCTTAGTATGGAGTTGGGGGAACACCGGGGAGCTGTTTTTT. It encodes CASSLVWSWGNTGELFF.

This clonotype has a count of ten or more. This rearrangement joins TRBV7-9 to TRBJ2-3; maybe TRBD2 (5 bases). V gave up 6 bases and J gave up 8 bases, with 12 bases separating them. Germline V gene lookup returns CDR1 SEHNR and CDR2 FQNEAQ (reference sequence). CDR3 length: 12 residues. For the CDR3, the DNA is TGTGCCAGCAGTCTTGACTATGGTACGCAGTATTTT. The encoded protein is CASSLDYGTQYF.

This clonotype turned up a few times. V and J are TRBV5-1 and TRBJ1-1; no clear D gene. The V and J ends lost 4 bases and 11 bases respectively, with 18 bases between them. There are 13 residues in the CDR3. Germline assignment: CDR1 SGHRS and CDR2 YFSETQ. This CDR3 reads CASSLQESGLAFF. The CDR3 DNA reads TGCGCCAGCAGCCTCCAGGAGTCGGGGTTGGCTTTCTTT.

In its sample, this clonotype was seen a few times. The chain links TRBV15 to TRBJ1-1; no firm D call. The CDR3 extends over 14 amino acids. The germline V and J ends were trimmed by 0 bases and 4 bases, with 9 bases remaining between them. In germline, CDR1 is LNHNV, CDR2 YYDKDF (reference sequence). CDR3 sequence (DNA): TGTGCCACCAGCAGAGACCAGTTTACCACTGAAGCTTTCTTT. Translating gives CATSRDQFTTEAFF.

V gene TRBV18 combines with J gene TRBJ2-1, with TRBD1 matching over 8 bases. The V gene end was trimmed by 2 bases and the J gene end by 7 bases; junction bases not matched to a gene: 10. From germline, CDR1 is KGHSH and CDR2 LQKENI. This CDR3 region has 16 residues. CDR3 sequence (DNA): TGTGCCAGCTCACCAAATTTCCAGGGGGCGGAAAATGAGCAGTTCTTC. Amino acid sequence: CASSPNFQGAENEQFF.

This sequence joins TRBV5-6 and TRBJ1-5; the match to TRBD1 covers 12 bases. Unmatched junction bases numbered 4, after V lost 5 bases and J lost 4 bases. The CDR3 runs 15 residues. CDR1 and CDR2 from the germline V gene are SGHDT and YYEEEE. CDR3 nucleotides: TGTGCCAGCAGTGGGGGACAGGGGGCTAATCAGCCCCAGCATTTT. It yields the protein CASSGGQGANQPQHF.

This clonotype was observed a handful of times. The chain recombines TRBV4-1 with TRBJ2-1; possibly TRBD1 or TRBD2 for D (5 bases each). The ends were cut back, 4 bases at V and 5 bases at J, with 12 bases in the middle. The CDR3 is 14 amino acids. Germline values: CDR1 MGHRA, CDR2 YSYEKL. In DNA, the CDR3 is TGCGCCAGCAGCCTACGGGGCGGTAACAATGAGCAGTTCTTC. Protein: CASSLRGGNNEQFF.

This clonotype has just a few counts. V and J are TRBV19 and TRBJ2-2; D might be TRBD1 or TRBD2, each matching 5 bases. Trimming pared 6 bases from V and 0 bases from J, leaving 11 bases between. CDR1 and CDR2 (germline): LNHDA, SQIVND (reference sequence). The CDR3 contains 15 residues. CDR3 in amino acids: CASRRDDANTGELFF. CDR3 nucleotides: TGTGCCAGTAGAAGGGACGACGCGAACACCGGGGAGCTGTTTTTT. Together with reference TRBV19 and TRBJ2-2, the CDR3 gives the full variable domain: DGGITQSPKYLFRKEGQNVTLSCEQNLNHDAMYWYRQDPGQGLRLIYYSQIVNDFQKGDIAEGYSVSREKKESFPLTVTSAQKNPTAFYLCASRRDDANTGELFFGEGSRLTVL.

There are a few counts of this clonotype. CDR3 in DNA: TGTGCCACCTCAGAGGATAGCACCCTCACCGGGGAGCTGTTTTTT. It translates to CATSEDSTLTGELFF. The chain recombines TRBV24-1 with TRBJ2-2; D unresolved. CDR3 length: 15 residues. V shed 9 bases and J shed 4 bases, with 17 bases lying between them. The germline V gene encodes CDR1 KGHDR and CDR2 SFDVKD.

This clonotype was detected only a few times. This chain links TRBV28 with TRBJ2-7; 11 nucleotides agree with TRBD1. The germline V gene has CDR1 MDHEN and CDR2 SYDVKM. J was trimmed by 9 bases and V by 5 bases; bases with no gene match: 9. CDR3 length equals 14 residues. DNA of the CDR3: TGTGCCAGCAGTCCGCCGGGACAGGGGGAGGCGCAGTACTTC. This encodes CASSPPGQGEAQYF.

CDR3 region: CASPLGEGSDTQYF. In DNA, the CDR3 is TGTGCCAGCCCCTTGGGGGAGGGCTCAGATACGCAGTATTTT. V is TRBV2 and J is TRBJ2-3, with 7 positions matching TRBD2. J was trimmed by 4 bases and V by 8 bases; bases with no gene match: 9. The CDR3 is 14 amino acids. The V gene's germline CDR1 is SNHLY and CDR2 FYNNEI.

This clonotype was counted only a few times. The chain carries TRBV7-2 and TRBJ2-1; D gene ambiguous. V lost 4 bases to trimming and J lost 9 bases, with 10 bases between them. The CDR3 covers 12 residues. Germline CDR1 is SGHTA and CDR2 is FQGNSA. CDR3 DNA sequence: TGTGCCAGCAGCTATGTTAGCAGTGAGCAGTTCTTC. It encodes CASSYVSSEQFF.

In this sample, this clonotype turned up a few times. The chain recombines TRBV25-1 with TRBJ1-2, with TRBD1 as a possible D gene (5 bases). The V end lost 3 bases, the J end lost 8 bases, and 19 bases lay between the germline ends. From germline, CDR1 is MGHDK and CDR2 SYGVNS. The CDR3 is 15 residues long. The CDR3 nucleotides read TGTGCCAGCAGTGATGGGGACTCGGGGATCAGCGGCTACACCTTC. Translation gives CASSDGDSGISGYTF.